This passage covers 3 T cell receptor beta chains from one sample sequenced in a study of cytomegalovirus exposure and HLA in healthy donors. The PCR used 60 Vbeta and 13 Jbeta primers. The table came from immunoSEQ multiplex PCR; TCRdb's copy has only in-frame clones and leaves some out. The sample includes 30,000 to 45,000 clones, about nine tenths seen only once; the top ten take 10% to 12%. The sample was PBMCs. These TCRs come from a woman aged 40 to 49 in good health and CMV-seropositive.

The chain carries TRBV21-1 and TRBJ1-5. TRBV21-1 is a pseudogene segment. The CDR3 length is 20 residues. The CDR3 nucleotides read TGTGCCAGCAGCAAAGTCGAGAACAGTAACGAGCCCGGGGTCAATCAGCCCCAGCATTTT. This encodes CASSKVENSNEPGVNQPQHF.

CDR3 in amino acids: CASRGQFTGYTF. The CDR3 DNA sequence: TGTGCCAGCAGGGGACAGTTCACTGGCTACACCTTC. This chain connects TRBV27 to TRBJ1-2, with TRBD1 matching over 7 bases. The CDR3 is 12 amino acids. The V and J ends lost 6 bases and 7 bases, in that order; junction bases with no gene match: 5. Germline V gene lookup returns CDR1 MNHEY and CDR2 SMNVEV (reference sequence).

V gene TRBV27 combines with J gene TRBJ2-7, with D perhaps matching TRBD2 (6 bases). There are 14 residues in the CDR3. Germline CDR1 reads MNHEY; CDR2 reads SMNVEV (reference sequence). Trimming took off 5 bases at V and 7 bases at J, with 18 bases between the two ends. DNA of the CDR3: TGTGCCAGCAGTCGTTATGGGGGGAAAAGTGAGCAGTACTTC. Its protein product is CASSRYGGKSEQYF.